This T cell receptor (beta chain) was sequenced during a study of PD-L1 blockade in urothelial cancer. Background on the study: At some point between 2013 and 2015, patients got going on atezolizumab, taking 1,200 mg intravenously every 3 weeks.

Some clones are missing from TCRdb's copy, which holds only in-frame ones; the method was immunoSEQ multiplex PCR. In the table there are 40,000 to 55,000 clones, more than 80% of which are singletons. The sample's time point: peripheral blood 6 weeks after treatment start. The CDR3 loop spans 13 amino acids. V was trimmed by 0 bases and J by 6 bases, leaving 6 bases between them. Germline values: CDR1 MNHEY, CDR2 SVGAGI. The sequenced sample was PBMCs, obtained around atezolizumab (anti-PD-L1) treatment. The V call is TRBV6-5, the J call TRBJ1-5; D remains ambiguous. The sequence was collected from a man aged 65 to 85 with urothelial cancer. In DNA form, the CDR3 reads TGTGCCAGCAGTTACTCGGGGAGTCAGCCCCAGCATTTT. This encodes CASSYSGSQPQHF.